A single T cell receptor (beta chain) is shown here with its context. Original data processing: For nucleated cells, counts were estimated from reference gene primer amplification. Sequencing used immunoSEQ multiplex PCR; TCRdb keeps in-frame clones, though not all of them. V and J calls and clone size are copied from that table; D and trimming were computed from the DNA. In the table there are some 90,000 clones, 75% to 95% of which are singletons. The data were obtained in a study of blood T cell repertoires in COVID-19. Looking at the study overall: The origin of the acute and convalescent COVID-19 samples was the United States, Italy and Spain. Nucleic acid was either cDNA or gDNA, and it came from T cells, B-cell-depleted T cells, or PBMCs.

There are 16 residues in the CDR3. CDR1 SGHKS and CDR2 YYEKEE come from the germline V gene (reference sequence). J gave up 5 bases and V 3 bases, and 11 bases lay outside the gene matches. The sample was peripheral blood. This receptor was identified in a woman aged 50 to 60 in a cohort sampled during active COVID-19. The chain joins TRBV5-5 to TRBJ2-7; 10 nucleotides line up with TRBD1. The chain's CDR3 is CASSYGRTGGYDEQYF. As DNA, the CDR3 is TGTGCCAGCAGCTACGGTAGGACAGGGGGGTACGACGAGCAGTACTTC.